Listed below are T cell receptor beta chains from one sample, sequenced in a study of blood T cell repertoires in COVID-19. Data came from immunoSEQ multiplex PCR; TCRdb stores just in-frame clones and leaves some out. The table lists approximately 35,000 clones, approximately 80% of them singletons. What was sequenced was peripheral blood. Receptors were obtained from a man older than 75 with acute or convalescent COVID-19. Each CDR3 is given with its conserved first and last residue. D genes are given only for firm matches. Clone size, where shown, is once, few, many, or a class for clones that have expanded.

j_call | v_call | clone_size | d_call | cdr3_nt | cdr3_aa
TRBJ2-5 | TRBV4-1 | once | TRBD1 | TGCGCCAGCAGACCCCTTTTTTTCCGGGACAGGGGGCCAGAGACCCAGTACTTC | CASRPLFFRDRGPETQYF
TRBJ1-1 | TRBV28 | medium-sized | - | TGTGCCAGCAGTCTCCAGAGGGTTGGCACTGAAGCTTTCTTT | CASSLQRVGTEAFF
TRBJ2-2 | TRBV27 | - | TRBD1 | TGTGCCAGCAGTTTATGGGCAGGGGGTGACACCGGGGAGCTGTTTTTT | CASSLWAGGDTGELFF
TRBJ1-4 | TRBV2 | - | - | TGTGCCAGCAGCCAACAGGGCTATGAAAAACTGTTTTTT | CASSQQGYEKLFF
TRBJ1-1 | TRBV3-1/TRBV3-2 | once | - | TGTGCCAGCGCCAGGGTAAGAGGAGGGACTGAAGCTTTCTTT | CASARVRGGTEAFF
TRBJ1-4 | TRBV19 | - | - | TGTGCCAGTAGTATCGGTAGGTCGTCGCTAGGCCTTAATGAAAAACTGTTTTTT | CASSIGRSSLGLNEKLFF
TRBJ1-2 | TRBV19 | - | - | TGTGCCAGTAGTAAGGACAGCCTCGGCTATGGCTACACCTTC | CASSKDSLGYGYTF
TRBJ2-5 | TRBV28 | - | TRBD1 | TGTGCCAGCAGTTTAGACAGGGGGCGGGGGACCCAGTACTTC | CASSLDRGRGTQYF
TRBJ1-6 | TRBV6-5 | - | - | TGTGCCAGCAAGGGGGGGAACTATAATTCACCCCTCCACTTT | CASKGGNYNSPLHF
TRBJ1-2 | TRBV6-2/TRBV6-3 | - | - | TGTGCCAGCAGCGACACAGGGAGCTATGGCTACACCTTC | CASSDTGSYGYTF
TRBJ2-5 | TRBV2 | - | TRBD1 | TGTGCCAGCAGACCAAGACAGGGGATTCAAGAGACCCAGTACTTC | CASRPRQGIQETQYF
TRBJ1-2 | TRBV21-1 | - | - | TGTGCCAGCAGCAAAGTAAATAGCGACGGCTATGGCTACACCTTC | CASSKVNSDGYGYTF
TRBJ2-2 | TRBV11-3 | - | - | TGTGCCAGCAGCTTAGTCCCACAGACCGGGGAGCTGTTTTTT | CASSLVPQTGELFF
TRBJ2-1 | TRBV6-2/TRBV6-3 | - | TRBD2 | TGTGCCAGCAGTTCCCTACTAGCGGAATCCTACAATGAGCAGTTCTTC | CASSSLLAESYNEQFF
TRBJ2-6 | TRBV5-1 | - | - | TGCGCCAGCAGCCCCCGACAGAGCTCTGGGGCCAACGTCCTGACTTTC | CASSPRQSSGANVLTF
TRBJ2-7 | TRBV25-1 | - | - | TGTGCCAGCAGTGAAGGGGGCCCAGCCTACGAGCAGTACTTC | CASSEGGPAYEQYF
TRBJ2-3 | TRBV5-4 | few | TRBD2 | TGTGCCAGCAGCCCTGGGACTAGCGGGAAGGGAAATACGCAGTATTTT | CASSPGTSGKGNTQYF
TRBJ2-5 | TRBV7-9 | - | TRBD2 | TGTGCCAGCAGCCCTAGCGGGAGCAAAGGAGAGACCCAGTACTTC | CASSPSGSKGETQYF
TRBJ2-7 | TRBV3-1/TRBV3-2 | - | TRBD2 | TGTGCCAGCAGCCCTCCGGGACTAGCGGGAGTCGAGCAGTACTTC | CASSPPGLAGVEQYF
TRBJ1-4 | TRBV5-6 | - | - | TGTGCCAGCAGCTTGGCGACAGTTGAGGAAAAACTGTTTTTT | CASSLATVEEKLFF
TRBJ2-3 | TRBV29-1 | - | - | TGCAGCGTTGAGGCAGGGTCGGATACGCAGTATTTT | CSVEAGSDTQYF
TRBJ2-3 | TRBV16 | - | TRBD1 | TGTGCCAGCAGCCCGGGACAGGGGCGAGGCACAGATACGCAGTATTTT | CASSPGQGRGTDTQYF
TRBJ2-7 | TRBV2 | few | - | TGTGCCAGCACCGCAGGGGGGGAGCAGTACTTC | CASTAGGEQYF
TRBJ2-3 | TRBV19 | - | TRBD2 | TGTGCCAGTAGTAAACTAGCGGGGATGGATACGCAGTATTTT | CASSKLAGMDTQYF